Below, 24 T cell receptor beta chains from the same sample are listed, as sequenced in a study of blood T cells in healthy people across ages. A second roughly 6 to 11 cycle PCR used barcoded and J-beta primers. MiXCR was run by TCRdb on the 5' RACE reads, yielding one entry per CDR3 protein. Found here are over 600,000 distinct CDR3 sequences, more than 50% of them singletons; the top ten hold roughly 25%. The sequencing input was blood. The origin of the receptors is a man between 40 and 49 years old in good health.

The chain has TRBV20-1 and TRBJ2-5; 8 bases agree with TRBD1. The CDR3 is 14 residues long. Looked up from germline, CDR1 is DFQATT and CDR2 is SNEGSKA (reference sequence). V lost 6 bases and J lost 5; bases outside the gene matches: 11. The CDR3 nucleotides are TGCAGTGCGGTCACTGACAGGGGATTGGAGACCCAGTACTTC. This sequence encodes CSAVTDRGLETQYF.

The chain uses TRBV29-1 and TRBJ2-1, with D hard to call. V lost 7 bases and J 5 bases, leaving 9 bases between the germline ends. This CDR3 is 11 amino acids long. Germline assignment: CDR1 SQVTM and CDR2 ANQGSEA. The CDR3 DNA reads as TGCAGCGGGAATGAGGACAATGAGCAGTTCTTC. Protein sequence: CSGNEDNEQFF.

The CDR3 protein is CASHVAGVSYEQYF. CDR3 nucleotide sequence: TGTGCCAGCCACGTAGCGGGAGTCTCCTACGAGCAGTACTTC. This sequence joins TRBV7-2 and TRBJ2-7; TRBD2 agrees at 9 bases. Germline V lookup: CDR1 SGHTA, CDR2 FQGNSA. This CDR3 is 14 amino acids long. Losses at the gene ends were 8 bases for V and 0 bases for J; bases not matched to a gene: 5. Using reference TRBV7-2 and TRBJ2-7 for the parts outside the CDR3, the full variable domain is GAGVSQSPSNKVTEKGKDVELRCDPISGHTALYWYRQSLGQGLEFLIYFQGNSAPDKSGLPSDRFSAERTGGSVSTLTIQRTQQEDSAVYLCASHVAGVSYEQYFGPGTRLTVT.

This clonotype was observed at least ten times. The chain combines TRBV11-3 with TRBJ1-2, with D tentatively TRBD1 (5 bases). CDR3 size: 15 residues. Germline V gives CDR1 SGHNT, CDR2 YENEEA. Deletions cut 1 base from V and 2 bases from J, with 11 bases between. The CDR3 sequence is CASSLVGARNYGYTF. For the CDR3, the DNA is TGTGCCAGCAGCTTAGTAGGGGCGCGGAACTATGGCTACACCTTC.

The gene calls are TRBV12-3 or TRBV12-4 and TRBJ1-4; tentatively, D is TRBD1 (5 bases). Trimming took 8 bases from V and 7 from J, leaving 17 bases between them. This CDR3 is 14 amino acids long. The CDR3 is CASGPGRQGEKLFF. The CDR3 coding sequence is TGTGCCAGCGGGCCCGGACGGCAGGGTGAAAAACTGTTTTTT.

This rearrangement joins TRBV5-1 to TRBJ2-5; 7 bases fit TRBD1. The CDR3 extends over 12 amino acids. Germline values: CDR1 SGHRS, CDR2 YFSETQ. Unmatched junction bases numbered 1, after V lost 5 bases and J lost 3 bases. The CDR3: CASRGTEETQYF. In nucleotides, the CDR3 is TGCGCCAGCAGGGGGACAGAAGAGACCCAGTACTTC.

The CDR3: CASSLARAGGAKNIQYF. In DNA form, the CDR3 reads TGTGCCAGCAGCTTAGCGAGGGCGGGGGGAGCCAAAAACATTCAGTACTTC. The J gene is TRBJ2-4, the V gene TRBV7-8, with 8 bases identical to TRBD2. V trimming: 0 bases; J trimming: 0 bases; junction bases outside the gene matches: 4. Germline-derived CDR1 and CDR2 are SGHVS and FQNEAQ. The CDR3 is 17 amino acids. Supplemented by reference TRBV7-8 and TRBJ2-4, the full variable domain reads GAGVSQSPRYKVAKRGQDVALRCDPISGHVSLFWYQQALGQGPEFLTYFQNEAQLDKSGLPSDRFFAERPEGSVSTLKIQRTQQEDSAVYLCASSLARAGGAKNIQYFGAGTRLSVL.

This clonotype was counted between two and nine times. This rearrangement joins TRBV7-2 to TRBJ2-7; 8 positions agree with TRBD1. Germline V gene sequence: CDR1 SGHTA, CDR2 FQGNSA. V dropped 5 bases and J dropped 2; count of bases not matched to a gene: 5. The CDR3 has 14 amino acids. The CDR3 coding sequence is TGTGCCAGCAGCAGCACGGGACAGGCCTACGAGCAGTACTTC. Translating gives CASSSTGQAYEQYF.

This clonotype was seen a handful of times. The chain recombines TRBV6-2 or TRBV6-3 with TRBJ2-1, with 10 bases aligning to TRBD2. This CDR3 is 15 amino acids long. The germline gives CDR1 MNHEY, CDR2 SVGEGT. V was pared by 3 bases and J by 7 bases, with 6 bases of the junction left unmatched. This CDR3 reads CASSYYDSGGNEQFF. Here the CDR3 DNA reads TGTGCCAGCAGTTATTATGATAGCGGGGGGAATGAGCAGTTCTTC.

This clonotype was counted only a few times. The rearrangement joins TRBV5-6 to TRBJ2-5, with D maybe TRBD1 (7 bases). The CDR3 loop spans 14 amino acids. The germline gives CDR1 SGHDT, CDR2 YYEEEE. V lost 9 bases and J lost 2, with 17 bases in between. The CDR3 nucleotides are TGTGCCACCCGGACAGGAGGGGATCAAGAGACCCAGTACTTC. This encodes CATRTGGDQETQYF.

The genes are TRBV20-1 and TRBJ2-6; no clear D. Germline CDR1 DFQATT, CDR2 SNEGSKA (reference sequence). The V end lost 3 bases, the J end lost 1 base, and 10 bases lay between the germline ends. The CDR3 covers 15 residues. Here the CDR3 reads CSASEANSGANVLTF. The CDR3, as DNA: TGCAGTGCTAGTGAAGCAAATTCTGGGGCCAACGTCCTGACTTTC.

This sequence joins TRBV7-8 and TRBJ1-5; the match to TRBD1 covers 7 bases. The CDR3 is 16 amino acids. CDR1 and CDR2 (germline): SGHVS, FQNEAQ. J was trimmed by 2 bases and V by 1 base; bases with no gene match: 5. CDR3 sequence: CASSLGGQSRNQPQHF. CDR3 bases: TGTGCCAGCAGCTTAGGGGGACAGAGCCGCAATCAGCCCCAGCATTTT.

V gene TRBV7-9 combines with J gene TRBJ2-3; 13 bases are shared with TRBD2. Germline-derived CDR1 and CDR2 are SEHNR and FQNEAQ (reference sequence). CDR3 length equals 14 residues. Trimming removed 5 bases from V and 11 bases from J; junction bases left unmatched: 7. CDR3 sequence reads: CASSPGLAGYLQYF. The CDR3 region has the DNA TGTGCCAGCAGCCCGGGACTAGCGGGGTATTTGCAGTATTTT.

The chain uses TRBV19 and TRBJ2-5; 9 positions match TRBD1. Trimming removed 6 bases from V and 3 bases from J; junction bases left unmatched: 2. Germline V gene data show CDR1 as LNHDA and CDR2 as SQIVND (reference sequence). The CDR3 spans 13 residues. The CDR3 here is CASSGTGKETQYF. The CDR3 nucleotides are TGTGCCAGTAGCGGGACAGGGAAAGAGACCCAGTACTTC.

The chain couples TRBV5-1 to TRBJ2-1; D gene unclear. The germline V and J ends were trimmed by 0 bases and 0 bases, with 13 bases remaining between them. The CDR3 consists of 17 residues. From germline, CDR1 is SGHRS and CDR2 YFSETQ. CDR3 in DNA: TGCGCCAGCAGCTTGGCAACGGTAATAAGCTCCTACAATGAGCAGTTCTTC. This sequence encodes CASSLATVISSYNEQFF.

The chain joins TRBV12-3 or TRBV12-4 to TRBJ1-1; 10 bases are a match to TRBD1. The CDR3 is 16 residues long. J lost 3 bases, V lost 4 bases, and 8 bases had no gene match. CDR3 in DNA: TGTGCCAGCAGTTCCGGGACAGGGGAGGGGGACACTGAAGCTTTCTTT. Translated: CASSSGTGEGDTEAFF.

This chain's CDR3 is CASSDQGDGYTF. DNA for the CDR3: TGTGCCAGCAGTGACCAGGGGGATGGCTACACCTTC. This chain connects TRBV6-4 to TRBJ1-2; 7 bases agree with TRBD1. After removal of 2 bases from V and 6 bases from J, the junction contained 0 bases not matched to a gene. Germline V gives CDR1 MRHNA, CDR2 SNTAGT. The CDR3 consists of 12 residues.

The chain links TRBV20-1 to TRBJ2-5; maybe TRBD1 (6 bases). Germline V gives CDR1 DFQATT, CDR2 SNEGSKA (reference sequence). The CDR3 is made up of 14 amino acids. V was cut by 6 bases and J by 2 bases, with 16 bases left in between. CDR3 sequence reads: CSAQKGDGQETQYF. For the CDR3, the DNA is TGCAGTGCCCAGAAGGGGGACGGACAAGAGACCCAGTACTTC.

This clonotype was seen a few times. The chain employs TRBV27 and TRBJ1-2, with D hard to call. CDR1 is MNHEY, CDR2 SMNVEV, per germline (reference sequence). V was cut by 0 bases and J by 0 bases, with 5 bases left in between. The CDR3 runs 14 residues. CDR3 sequence (DNA): TGTGCCAGCAGTTTATCGGTCACTAACTATGGCTACACCTTC. Its protein product is CASSLSVTNYGYTF.

Only one count was recorded for this clonotype. The V gene is TRBV12-3 or TRBV12-4, the J gene TRBJ2-7; no definite D call. This CDR3 contains 13 residues. V gave up 8 bases and J gave up 3 bases, with 14 bases separating them. The CDR3 DNA follows: TGTGCCAGCGCTAAGGCGGAGTACTACGAGCAGTACTTC. As protein: CASAKAEYYEQYF.

Many counts were recorded for this clonotype. This chain links TRBV12-3 or TRBV12-4 with TRBJ2-3; D is unresolved. The CDR3 is 12 amino acids. V was pared by 6 bases and J by 2 bases, with 6 bases between. CDR3 in DNA: TGTGCCAGCAGGGGCCCCACAGATACGCAGTATTTT. Its translation is CASRGPTDTQYF.

In its sample, this clonotype was seen a few times. This chain links TRBV4-2 with TRBJ2-3; TRBD2 agrees at 7 bases. Germline loops: CDR1 LGHNA, CDR2 YNFKEQ. The trim removed 1 base at V and 2 bases at J, leaving 15 bases unmatched. This CDR3 has 19 amino acids. CDR3 sequence (DNA): TGTGCCAGCAGCCAAGGTGGCCTGAGCGGGGCAGGCTACACAGATACGCAGTATTTT. Protein: CASSQGGLSGAGYTDTQYF.

V is TRBV27 and J is TRBJ2-5; 7 positions agree with TRBD1. The J call may be faulty, since TRBJ2-7 better matches the DNA end. CDR1 and CDR2 from the germline V gene are MNHEY and SMNVEV (reference sequence). CDR3 size: 16 residues. The CDR3 coding sequence is TGTGCCAGCAGGATTAAGGCGAGGGGGCACCCCGACGAGCAGTACTTC. It is translated as CASRIKARGHPDEQYF.

This clonotype has more than one count but fewer than ten. The chain is built from TRBV4-2 and TRBJ2-1, with 8 bases matching TRBD2. Losses at the gene ends were 1 base for V and 9 bases for J; bases not matched to a gene: 17. The CDR3 covers 18 residues. Germline values: CDR1 LGHNA, CDR2 YNFKEQ. CDR3 nucleotide sequence: TGTGCCAGCAGCCAAGCAGGAATTGCGGGGGGAATACAAACTGAGCAGTTCTTC. Residues: CASSQAGIAGGIQTEQFF.